This T cell receptor (beta chain) was observed in a study of cytomegalovirus exposure and HLA in healthy donors. Germline V gives CDR1 KGHSH, CDR2 LQKENI. The CDR3 consists of 13 residues. V lost 4 bases and J lost 5, with 10 bases in between. Sequencing used immunoSEQ multiplex PCR; TCRdb keeps in-frame clones, though not all of them. The sample consists of over 250,000 clones, roughly 87% of them appearing once. Study findings and constraints: High sensitivity and specificity were reportedly achieved when the classifier diagnosed cytomegalovirus status. According to the study, around 160 TCR beta chains were cytomegalovirus-associated.

For this clone: Its antigen is not identified.

The rearrangement joins TRBV18 to TRBJ2-3, with TRBD1 as a possible D gene (5 bases). Input material: PBMCs. The receptor's source is a woman aged 25 to 45 in good health and CMV-seropositive. The CDR3 DNA reads as TGTGCCAGCTCACTGAATAGGGGAGATACGCAGTATTTT. It yields the protein CASSLNRGDTQYF.